The next 22 T cell receptor beta chains were all read from a single sample in a study of blood T cell repertoires in COVID-19. Sequencing was performed with immunoSEQ multiplex PCR; in TCRdb, only in-frame clones are kept and a portion is missing. The sample shows 150,000 to 200,000 clones, 84% of them seen only once. Sample: peripheral blood. Every receptor here comes from a woman aged 70-85 years with COVID-19, enrolled during active disease.

The CDR3 spells CANNPGLAGAGPYNEQFF. The CDR3 region has the DNA TGTGCCAACAACCCGGGACTAGCGGGAGCAGGACCCTACAATGAGCAGTTCTTC. V usage is TRBV2 and J usage is TRBJ2-1; 14 positions agree with TRBD2. CDR1 is SNHLY and CDR2 is FYNNEI in the germline V gene. The CDR3 sequence is 18 residues long. With 10 bases clipped from V and 2 bases from J, the junction kept 13 bases outside the gene matches.

The CDR3 loop is CASSIDRIETQYF. In nucleotides, the CDR3 is TGTGCCAGCAGCATAGACAGGATTGAGACCCAGTACTTC. The gene calls are TRBV7-2 and TRBJ2-5, with TRBD1 as a possible D gene (6 bases). The CDR3 covers 13 residues. V lost 5 bases and J lost 5, with 12 bases in between. Per germline, CDR1 SGHTA and CDR2 FQGNSA. Supplemented by reference TRBV7-2 and TRBJ2-5, the full variable domain reads GAGVSQSPSNKVTEKGKDVELRCDPISGHTALYWYRQSLGQGLEFLIYFQGNSAPDKSGLPSDRFSAERTGGSVSTLTIQRTQQEDSAVYLCASSIDRIETQYFGPGTRLLVL.

This chain uses TRBV28 with TRBJ2-3; D might be TRBD2 (5 bases). This CDR3 is built from 13 residues. Germline V lookup: CDR1 MDHEN, CDR2 SYDVKM. Trimming pared 8 bases from V and 2 bases from J, leaving 11 bases between. CDR3 DNA: TGTGCCAGCCCGGACTCGAACACAGATACGCAGTATTTT. Translation: CASPDSNTDTQYF.

The rearrangement uses TRBV3-1 (or the pseudogene TRBV3-2) and TRBJ1-5; 8 nucleotides align to TRBD1. Germline V gene sequence: CDR1 LGHDT, CDR2 YNNKEL (reference sequence). Trimming at V came to 3 bases and at J to 7 bases, leaving 11 bases not matched to a gene. The CDR3 sequence is 16 residues long. The CDR3 sequence is CASSHSGQGPLQPQHF. DNA for the CDR3: TGTGCCAGCAGCCACTCCGGACAGGGCCCTTTACAGCCCCAGCATTTT.

This clone occurred once. Here the CDR3 reads CASTRGGGTDTQYF. In DNA form, the CDR3 reads TGTGCCAGCACGAGAGGGGGCGGCACAGATACGCAGTATTTT. The chain is built from TRBV6-5 and TRBJ2-3; TRBD1 agrees at 7 bases. From germline, CDR1 is MNHEY and CDR2 SVGAGI. This CDR3 spans 14 amino acids. The V and J ends lost 7 bases and 1 base, in that order; junction bases with no gene match: 5.

The genes are TRBV2 and TRBJ1-4, with D maybe TRBD1 (6 bases). The CDR3 totals 15 residues. The germline V and J ends were trimmed by 6 bases and 0 bases, with 11 bases remaining between them. Germline CDR1 reads SNHLY; CDR2 reads FYNNEI. CDR3 region: CASRVQGATNEKLFF. The CDR3 DNA reads as TGTGCCAGCAGAGTACAGGGAGCAACTAATGAAAAACTGTTTTTT.

The chain is built from TRBV28 and TRBJ1-6; 9 bases align to TRBD1. This CDR3 has 15 amino acids. Losses at the gene ends were 6 bases for V and 12 bases for J; bases not matched to a gene: 12. The germline V gene encodes CDR1 MDHEN and CDR2 SYDVKM. The CDR3 loop is CASRPTTGGNKPLHF. Here the CDR3 DNA reads TGTGCCAGCAGGCCCACGACAGGGGGAAATAAACCCCTCCACTTT.

The gene calls are TRBV10-3 and TRBJ2-7; 10 bases match TRBD1. This CDR3 spans 13 amino acids. CDR1 and CDR2 (germline): ENHRY, SYGVKD. After removal of 6 bases from V and 9 bases from J, the junction contained 8 bases not matched to a gene. For the CDR3, the DNA is TGTGCCATCAGAGAGACAGGGGGCGCTTGGCAGTACTTC. Amino acid sequence: CAIRETGGAWQYF.

V is TRBV9 and J is TRBJ2-2, with D perhaps matching TRBD2 (7 bases). Trimming shortened V by 0 bases and J by 2 bases, and 11 bases separated the two germline ends. Germline V CDR1 and CDR2: SGDLS, YYNGEE. This CDR3 is built from 16 residues. DNA for the CDR3: TGTGCCAGCAGCGTAGGCGGGGGCCATAACACCGGGGAGCTGTTTTTT. Its protein product is CASSVGGGHNTGELFF.

The chain is built from TRBV6-2 or TRBV6-3 and TRBJ2-7; 9 bases match TRBD2. The CDR3 has 17 residues. J lost 4 bases, V lost 2 bases, and 12 bases had no gene match. The V gene's germline CDR1 is MNHEY and CDR2 SVGEGT. The CDR3 loop is CASSYGALAGDPYEQYF. The CDR3 DNA sequence: TGTGCCAGCAGTTACGGAGCTTTAGCGGGAGATCCGTACGAGCAGTACTTC.

The rearrangement uses TRBV5-1 and TRBJ1-5, with D uncertain. The CDR3 length is 15 residues. The germline V and J ends were trimmed by 6 bases and 0 bases, with 13 bases remaining between them. In germline, CDR1 is SGHRS, CDR2 YFSETQ. CDR3 DNA: TGCGCCAGCAAACCCGACACTTTTAGCAATCAGCCCCAGCATTTT. Its protein is CASKPDTFSNQPQHF.

The V call is TRBV28, the J call TRBJ1-4, with TRBD1 as a possible D gene (5 bases). The CDR3 extends over 12 amino acids. Per the germline V gene, CDR1 is MDHEN and CDR2 is SYDVKM. V was clipped by 11 bases and J by 7 bases, with 14 bases between them. The CDR3 loop is CASGGVREKLFF. The CDR3 DNA reads TGTGCCTCAGGAGGGGTTCGTGAAAAACTGTTTTTT.

The chain employs TRBV1 and TRBJ2-1; no check of the table's D call, TRBD2, against the DNA was made. TRBV1 is noted as a pseudogene. CDR3 size: 14 residues. The chain's CDR3 is CTSLAGSSYNEQFF. CDR3 coding DNA: TGCACCTCGCTAGCGGGGAGCTCCTACAATGAGCAGTTCTTC.

The genes are TRBV6-5 and TRBJ1-2; the D is unclear. Trimming took 2 bases from V and 0 from J, leaving 7 bases between them. The CDR3 runs 14 residues. Germline CDR1 reads MNHEY; CDR2 reads SVGAGI. In DNA form, the CDR3 reads TGTGCCAGCAGTTACACAGACACTAACTATGGCTACACCTTC. Translation gives CASSYTDTNYGYTF.

This sequence joins TRBV3-1 (or the pseudogene TRBV3-2) and TRBJ2-2; 7 bases fit TRBD1. Unmatched junction bases numbered 9, after V lost 4 bases and J lost 4 bases. This CDR3 contains 16 residues. CDR1 and CDR2 (germline): LGHDT, YNNKEL (reference sequence). CDR3 loop: CASSLGQAHTTGELFF. The CDR3 DNA follows: TGTGCCAGCAGCCTTGGACAGGCCCATACCACCGGGGAGCTGTTTTTT.

The rearrangement uses TRBV3-1 (or the pseudogene TRBV3-2) and TRBJ1-3, with D perhaps TRBD1 (6 bases). The V end lost 4 bases, the J end lost 8 bases, and 15 bases lay between the germline ends. Germline CDR1 LGHDT, CDR2 YNNKEL (reference sequence). The CDR3 runs 14 residues. CDR3 protein: CASSRQALWDTIYF. The CDR3 DNA reads TGTGCCAGCAGCCGACAGGCACTCTGGGACACCATATATTTT.

The chain links TRBV9 to TRBJ1-6; D call uncertain. The germline V and J ends were trimmed by 3 bases and 13 bases, with 11 bases remaining between them. The CDR3 contains 12 residues. Germline V gives CDR1 SGDLS, CDR2 YYNGEE. In nucleotides, the CDR3 is TGTGCCAGCAGCGAATTCGGCGGGCCCCTCCACTTT. Its protein product is CASSEFGGPLHF.

The rearrangement links TRBV27 to TRBJ1-6; TRBD1 aligns across 10 bases. Looked up from germline, CDR1 is MNHEY and CDR2 is SMNVEV (reference sequence). The ends lost 4 bases at V and 7 bases at J; junction bases unmatched: 10. The CDR3 runs to 17 residues. This chain's CDR3 is CASSSSSGTGVNSPLHF. CDR3 in DNA: TGTGCCAGCAGTTCCTCTTCCGGGACAGGGGTGAATTCACCCCTCCACTTT.

The J gene is TRBJ1-4, the V gene TRBV30, with D perhaps matching TRBD1 (5 bases). V lost 2 bases to trimming and J lost 1 base, with 14 bases between them. The CDR3 extends over 16 amino acids. Germline V gene sequence: CDR1 GTSNPN, CDR2 SVGIG (reference sequence). As DNA, the CDR3 is TGTGCCTGGAGTACCCAGGCGGGGGTAACTAATGAAAAACTGTTTTTT. Residues: CAWSTQAGVTNEKLFF.

The chain joins TRBV5-6 to TRBJ1-2; no definite D call. The CDR3 loop spans 15 amino acids. Germline V gene data show CDR1 as SGHDT and CDR2 as YYEEEE. Trimming left V 4 bases short and J 1 base short, with 14 bases between. The CDR3 loop reads CASSTQALLNYGYTF. DNA for the CDR3: TGTGCCAGCAGCACCCAGGCGCTTCTTAACTATGGCTACACCTTC.

The chain employs TRBV19 and TRBJ1-6; 7 bases align to TRBD1. The germline gives CDR1 LNHDA, CDR2 SQIVND (reference sequence). V shed 5 bases, J shed 5 bases, and the junction held 6 bases outside the gene matches. The CDR3 contains 15 residues. The CDR3 loop reads CASSESGTDNSPLHF. CDR3 in DNA: TGTGCCAGTAGTGAATCCGGGACAGATAATTCACCCCTCCACTTT.

V and J are TRBV20-1 and TRBJ1-1; 7 positions match TRBD1. From germline, CDR1 is DFQATT and CDR2 SNEGSKA (reference sequence). There are 10 residues in the CDR3. The CDR3 spells CRMGTVEAFF. DNA for the CDR3: TGCAGGATGGGGACAGTAGAAGCTTTCTTT.